Each of the 2 T cell receptor beta chains below was sequenced from the same sample in a study of shared clonotypes between healthy human individuals. Here immunoSEQ multiplex PCR was the method, and the copy in TCRdb shows in-frame clones only, minus some. The repertoire includes about 600,000 clones, roughly 79% of them detected once, and 9.5% to 15% sits in the top ten. Sequencing was performed on PBMCs. The receptors here all came from a woman in her thirties or forties in good health. Some clones in this sample may be carry-over from other donors' samples.

This chain joins TRBV9 and TRBJ2-7; 11 positions match TRBD1. The V segment lost 4 bases and the J segment 6 bases; nucleotides outside the gene matches: 3. The CDR3 covers 13 residues. Germline V lookup: CDR1 SGDLS, CDR2 YYNGEE. CDR3 nucleotide sequence: TGTGCCAGCAGCTACGGGACAGGGGGCGAGCAGTACTTC. This translates into CASSYGTGGEQYF. Full variable domain (rest looked up from reference TRBV9 and TRBJ2-7): DSGVTQTPKHLITATGQRVTLRCSPRSGDLSVYWYQQSLDQGLQFLIQYYNGEERAKGNILERFSAQQFPDLHSELNLSSLELGDSALYFCASSYGTGGEQYFGPGTRLTVT.

This chain connects TRBV28 to TRBJ1-1; D is unclear. V was pared by 2 bases and J by 4 bases, with 8 bases between. The germline V gene encodes CDR1 MDHEN and CDR2 SYDVKM. The CDR3 covers 13 residues. CDR3 DNA sequence: TGTGCCAGCAGTTTACCACAGCGCACTGAAGCTTTCTTT. This encodes CASSLPQRTEAFF.